The following is a T cell receptor (beta chain) sequence with its context. What it binds is unknown. Treatment noted: approximately nine-day PBMC culture with coronavirus spike peptide pools or control peptides (ViraFEST assay). An Oncomine TCR Beta short-read assay was used to sequence the DNA from cultured CD4+ T cells. TCRdb re-analysed the PCR reads in MiXCR, keeping a single row per CDR3 protein. The repertoire consists of 15,000 to 20,000 distinct CDR3 sequences, with 45% to 65% occurring once and the leading ten covering around 10%. The CDR3 has 13 residues. The trim removed 4 bases at V and 2 bases at J, leaving 2 bases unmatched. Germline CDR1 is SGHRS and CDR2 is YFSETQ. This record comes from a study of vaccination and CD4 T cells after COVID-19.

Sequenced input: CD4+ T cells from blood, cultured in vitro. The chain recombines TRBV5-1 with TRBJ2-5; TRBD1 matches 7 bases. This receptor was identified in a human donor who had recovered from COVID-19. The CDR3, as DNA: TGCGCCAGCAGCGTGGGACAGCAAGAGACCCAGTACTTC. Protein product: CASSVGQQETQYF.